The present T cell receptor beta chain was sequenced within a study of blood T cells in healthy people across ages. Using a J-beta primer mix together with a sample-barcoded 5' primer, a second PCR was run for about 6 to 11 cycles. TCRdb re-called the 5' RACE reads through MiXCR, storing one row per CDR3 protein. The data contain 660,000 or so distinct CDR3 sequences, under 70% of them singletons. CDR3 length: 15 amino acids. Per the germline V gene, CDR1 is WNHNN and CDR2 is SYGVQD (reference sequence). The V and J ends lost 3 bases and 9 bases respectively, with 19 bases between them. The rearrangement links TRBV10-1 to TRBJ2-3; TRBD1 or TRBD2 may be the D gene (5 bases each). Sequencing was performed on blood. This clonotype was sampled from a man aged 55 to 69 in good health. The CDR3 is CASSDVGNPGQTQYF. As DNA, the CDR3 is TGCGCCAGCAGTGACGTGGGGAATCCGGGGCAAACGCAGTATTTT.